Sequencing of this TCR beta chain was carried out in a study of T cell changes during pregnancy in multiple sclerosis. Trimming at V came to 3 bases and at J to 7 bases, leaving 3 bases not matched to a gene. Germline V gene lookup returns CDR1 LNHDA and CDR2 SQIVND (reference sequence). The CDR3 covers 13 residues. Profiled with immunoSEQ multiplex PCR; TCRdb holds only in-frame clones, not every one. The sample consists of 30,000 to 50,000 clones, 91% of them appearing once. This sequence joins TRBV19 and TRBJ2-1; 7 bases agree with TRBD2. The sequence was collected from a female donor in good health, enrolled as a control in a pregnancy study. The sequencing used CD4+ T cells from peripheral blood mononuclear cells, collected in the third trimester of pregnancy. This chain's CDR3 is CASSIGGGNEQFF. For the CDR3, the DNA is TGTGCCAGTAGTATTGGGGGGGGAAATGAGCAGTTCTTC.